The sequence of this T cell receptor (beta chain) was determined in a study of shared clonotypes between healthy human individuals. Study-wide results and limits: When naive CD4 clonotypes were compared across several donors, about 5% were shared.

How the authors handled the data: From ImmunoSEQ came sequences covering only the junction and carrying no quality scores, so filtering differed. Method: immunoSEQ multiplex PCR; TCRdb's copy keeps in-frame clones and lacks some. That table gives V, J and clone size, and the DNA gave D and trimming. The repertoire includes 2,500,000 or so clones, 85% to 95% of them detected once, and 0.37% sits in the top ten. Concerning this clone: Its antigen is still unknown.

The V gene's germline CDR1 is KGHSH and CDR2 LQKENI. V was cut by 3 bases and J by 8 bases, with 11 bases left in between. This CDR3 is 13 amino acids long. The receptor comes from a man aged 18 to 35 in good health. Some clones in this sample may be carry-over from other donors' samples. The rearrangement uses TRBV18 and TRBJ2-1; the D is unclear. Sample: naive CD4+ T cells from PBMCs. Specified subset: CD45RA+ positively selected. The CDR3 loop is CASSPATRDEQFF. The CDR3 DNA reads as TGTGCCAGCTCACCCGCCACACGCGATGAGCAGTTCTTC.